These T cell receptor beta chains were read from a single sample in a study of vaccination effects on CD4 cells after COVID-19. TCRdb keeps only in-frame clones here, not all; method: immunoSEQ multiplex PCR. The table has tens of thousands of clones, 60% to 75% seen once. For these TCRs, the target antigens are not known. Sequencing was performed on CD4+ T cells from PBMCs cultured with HCoV-NL63 spike peptides, taken before COVID-19 vaccination. Receptor source: a human donor who received a COVID-19 vaccine. Each CDR3 is given with its conserved first and last residue. Each record gives: D gene, J gene, V gene, clone size, CDR3 DNA, CDR3 protein. D genes are given only for firm matches. Part of the rows lack a size; the others show once, few, many or a class for expanded clones.

>TRBD1|TRBJ1-2|TRBV6-5|.
TGTGCCAGCAGTTACATTGGACAGGGGATCTATGGCTACACCTTC
CASSYIGQGIYGYTF
>.|TRBJ1-6|TRBV6-5|few
TGTGCCAGCAGTTATCTTCAGGGTAATTCACCCCTCCACTTT
CASSYLQGNSPLHF
>TRBD2|TRBJ2-1|TRBV19|.
TGTGCCAGTTCTACTAGCGGGAATGAGCAGTTCTTC
CASSTSGNEQFF
>.|TRBJ2-6|TRBV5-4|.
TGTGCCAGCAGCTTGGCCGGAGGGCGCCCTGCTGGGGCCAACGTCCTGACTTTC
CASSLAGGRPAGANVLTF
>.|TRBJ2-7|TRBV5-1|.
TGCGCCAGCAGCTCTCGTGGGAGGAGCTCCTACGAGCAGTACTTC
CASSSRGRSSYEQYF
>.|TRBJ1-3|TRBV6-6|once
TGTGCCAGCAGTTACGACAGTAGCTCTGGAAACACCATATATTTT
CASSYDSSSGNTIYF
>.|TRBJ1-6|TRBV27|.
TGTGCCAGCAGCCTCTATAATTCACCCCTCCACTTT
CASSLYNSPLHF
>TRBD1|TRBJ2-3|TRBV5-1|.
TGCGCCAGCAGCTTGGGTGCAGGGGGCTCAGATACGCAGTATTTT
CASSLGAGGSDTQYF
>TRBD2|TRBJ2-5|TRBV2|once
TGTGCCAGCAGAGCACTTCTAGCGGGAGGCGGAGAGACCCAGTACTTC
CASRALLAGGGETQYF
>.|TRBJ1-2|TRBV10-3|.
TGTGCCATCAGTGAGTCGGCAGGGTATAACTATGGCTACACCTTC
CAISESAGYNYGYTF
>TRBD2|TRBJ2-7|TRBV6-5|.
TGTGCCAGCAGAAACCCGGGACTAGCTTACTACGAGCAGTACTTC
CASRNPGLAYYEQYF
>.|TRBJ1-2|TRBV4-3|few
TGCGCCAGCAGCCAAGATAACCAGTTGGCCTATGGCTACACCTTC
CASSQDNQLAYGYTF
>.|TRBJ2-7|TRBV16|large
TGTGCCAGCAGCGGTTCCGGGCTCGAGCAGTACTTC
CASSGSGLEQYF
>TRBD2|TRBJ2-5|TRBV11-2|.
TGTGCCAGCAGCTTCCAACGGGGGGGAATTGGAGAGACCCAGTACTTC
CASSFQRGGIGETQYF
>.|TRBJ2-5|TRBV30|few
TGTGCCTGGGCAGAAGGGCGGGCCCAGTACTTC
CAWAEGRAQYF
>.|TRBJ2-7|TRBV9|.
TGTGCCAGCAGCGAGGGTTTAGGCTCCTACGAGCAGTACTTC
CASSEGLGSYEQYF
>.|TRBJ2-7|TRBV20-1|.
TGCAGTGCTAGTCCCTCTAGCTCCTACGAGCAGTACTTC
CSASPSSSYEQYF
>.|TRBJ2-1|TRBV5-5|.
TGTGCCAGCAGCTCAGGAGGGGACACCTACAATGAGCAGTTCTTC
CASSSGGDTYNEQFF
>.|TRBJ1-5|TRBV12-3/TRBV12-4|once
TGTGCCAGCAGTTTTATCTCCCAGCCCCAGCATTTT
CASSFISQPQHF
>.|TRBJ2-2|TRBV25-1|once
TGTGCCAGCAGTTTCGGACTCTTGAACACCGGGGAGCTGTTTTTT
CASSFGLLNTGELFF
>.|TRBJ1-4|TRBV19|.
TGTGCCAGTACCTTAACCCCCGGGACGAGTAATGAAAAACTGTTTTTT
CASTLTPGTSNEKLFF
>.|TRBJ1-4|TRBV7-3|.
TGTGCCAGCAGGAAAGGGTTTGGGGAAAAACTGTTTTTT
CASRKGFGEKLFF
>.|TRBJ1-2|TRBV5-6|.
TGTGCCAGCAGCTTGGAGGGGTGGGACACCCGGCGGGTGATCTATGGCTACACCTTC
CASSLEGWDTRRVIYGYTF
>.|TRBJ2-7|TRBV18|.
TGTGCCAGCTCACCGAAGAGCAACTACGAGCAGTACTTC
CASSPKSNYEQYF
>.|TRBJ2-1|TRBV12-5|.
TGTGCTAGTGGTTTCCCTAACAATGAGCAGTTCTTC
CASGFPNNEQFF
>.|TRBJ2-3|TRBV11-2|.
TGTGCCAGCAGCGCTACCACAGATACGCAGTATTTT
CASSATTDTQYF